The clone carrying this T cell receptor beta chain has at least ten counts. Its antigen is as yet unknown. Moderate-to-severe activity, CAS at least 3, NOSPECS at least 4 and duration under 3 months characterized donors with ophthalmopathy. This entry belongs to a study of Graves' ophthalmopathy and Graves' hyperthyroidism. Background on the study: Peripheral blood samples were taken at initial diagnosis, before any treatment. Notes on the study in general: As the model predicted ophthalmopathy progression, it achieved a sensitivity of around 71% and a specificity of about 72%.

V lost 3 bases to trimming and J lost 5 bases; unmatched junction nucleotides: 3. This CDR3 contains 13 residues. RNA served as the template for amplifying TCR beta CDR3 regions. An initial RT-PCR round employing HTBI primers preceded a second-round multiplex PCR. TCRdb recomputed calls from the multiplex PCR reads with MiXCR, one row per CDR3 protein. The data contain about half a million distinct CDR3 sequences, 13% to 15% of them seen just once; the ten biggest clones take up roughly 10%. The chain employs TRBV12-3 or TRBV12-4 and TRBJ1-2, with 7 nucleotides matching TRBD1. This sequence was found in a woman aged 25 to 45 with Graves' ophthalmopathy. Sample: blood. CDR3 DNA: TGTGCCAGCAGTTTCGACAGGGCTTATGGCTACACCTTC. Amino acids: CASSFDRAYGYTF.